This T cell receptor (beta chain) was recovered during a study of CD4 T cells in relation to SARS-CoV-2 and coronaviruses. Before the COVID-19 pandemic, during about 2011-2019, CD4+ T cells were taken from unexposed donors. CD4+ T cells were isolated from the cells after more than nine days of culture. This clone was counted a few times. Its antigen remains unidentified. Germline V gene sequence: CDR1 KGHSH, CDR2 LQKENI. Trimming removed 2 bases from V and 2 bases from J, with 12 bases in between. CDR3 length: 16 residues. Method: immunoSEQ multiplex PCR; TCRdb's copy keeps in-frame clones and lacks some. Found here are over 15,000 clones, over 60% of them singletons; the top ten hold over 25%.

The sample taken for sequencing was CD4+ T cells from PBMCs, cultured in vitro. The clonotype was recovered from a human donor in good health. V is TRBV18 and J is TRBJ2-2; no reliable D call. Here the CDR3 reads CASSPSTTANTGELFF. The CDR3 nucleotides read TGTGCCAGCTCACCATCGACAACAGCAAACACCGGGGAGCTGTTTTTT.